This TCR beta chain is drawn from a study of sequential checkpoint blockade in melanoma. Study-level background: Patients were randomized 1:1 to nivolumab-then-ipilimumab or ipilimumab-then-nivolumab first-line. After both sequences, patients received maintenance nivolumab.

Clones were read by immunoSEQ multiplex PCR, and TCRdb kept only the in-frame ones, dropping some. Here the sample spans under 15,000 clones, around 77% being singletons. A few counts support this clone. The CDR3 sequence is 19 residues long. From germline, CDR1 is SGHRS and CDR2 YFSETQ. The ends were cut back, 0 bases at V and 5 bases at J, with 27 bases in the middle. Noted treatment: randomized to nivolumab then ipilimumab (arm A) or the reverse (arm B). The receptor comes from a human patient with melanoma. Some clones in this sample may be carry-over from other donors' samples. The J gene is TRBJ2-7, the V gene TRBV5-1; D possibly corresponds to TRBD1 (5 bases). The material sequenced was CD8+ T cells sorted from blood (inferred from file names), taken from a patient given nivolumab and ipilimumab in sequence. The DNA of the CDR3 is TGCGCCAGCAGCTTGGGGCCGCAGGGCCCCCTCTCTTGGGCCGACGAGCAGTACTTC. This sequence encodes CASSLGPQGPLSWADEQYF.